This T cell receptor beta chain was captured in a study of metastatic and nonmetastatic thyroid tumors. Study overall: Repertoire comparisons spanned blood and tumor or nodule tissue from malignant and benign thyroid patients.

In the authors' methods: The study built a papillary thyroid cancer distant-metastasis classifier from CDR3 differences across clinicopathological groups. TCRdb re-analyzed the PCR reads through MiXCR. These V and J calls rely on TCRdb rather than the paper's analysis. The profile shows roughly 41,000 clones, less than 20% of them singletons. Whole-study results and caveats: A significant increase in TCR beta diversity was reportedly seen in malignant thyroid tumors relative to benign nodules, in blood and tumor.

Before thyroid surgery, none of the patients had received any treatment. This clone was seen repeatedly, ten times or more. No antigen is known for it. This CDR3 has 14 residues. CDR1 SGHNT and CDR2 YYREEE come from the germline V gene (reference sequence). V lost 4 bases, J lost 1 base, and 5 bases stayed unmatched. This TCR came from a female donor with papillary thyroid cancer or a benign thyroid nodule (not recorded which). Some clones in this sample may be carry-over from other donors' samples. The chain employs TRBV5-4 and TRBJ2-7; 7 nucleotides match TRBD1. The sample was blood. DNA for the CDR3: TGTGCCAGCAGCCTAACGGGACAGTCCTACGAGCAGTACTTC. Translating gives CASSLTGQSYEQYF.